The clone carrying this TCR beta chain has only a few counts. Clones were sequenced by immunoSEQ multiplex PCR, and TCRdb holds only the in-frame ones, with some missing. Of around 64,000 clones in the sample, about four fifths were seen once. This sample was taken from a study of T cells in localized non-small cell lung cancer. The length of the CDR3 is 16 residues. V shed 2 bases and J shed 0 bases, with 13 bases lying between them. CDR1 is SGHDN and CDR2 is FVKESK in the germline V gene. The chain recombines TRBV14 with TRBJ1-2; D may be TRBD1 (5 bases). The clonotype was recovered from a man aged 40 to 75 with stage II lung adenocarcinoma. The sequencing used PBMCs, collected before any cancer treatment. In DNA, the CDR3 is TGTGCCAGCAGCCAAATTAGAGGGGTAGCTAACTATGGCTACACCTTC. This encodes CASSQIRGVANYGYTF.